The T cell receptor (beta chain) described here comes from a study of blood T cell repertoires in COVID-19. Study details: The United States, Italy and Spain supplied acute and convalescent COVID-19 samples. Sample material is recorded as cDNA or gDNA derived from T cells, B-cell-depleted T cells, or PBMCs.

As processed by the authors: The authors estimated nucleated cell counts from reference gene primer amplification. The protocol was immunoSEQ multiplex PCR, while the TCRdb copy is restricted to in-frame clones and leaves out a portion. V, J and clone size reflect that table, while D and trimming were determined from the DNA. This repertoire shows 85,000 to 110,000 clones, roughly 88% found once; its top ten account for 3% to 3.5%. The CDR3 totals 13 residues. The germline V gene has CDR1 ENHRY and CDR2 SYGVKD. The J segment lost 7 bases and the V segment lost 6 bases, leaving 3 bases of the junction unmatched.

This receptor was obtained from a human donor in a cohort sampled during active COVID-19. The chain employs TRBV10-3 and TRBJ1-5, with 10 bases that match TRBD1. Input material: peripheral blood. The CDR3, as DNA: TGTGCCATCAGGGACAGGGGGGACCAGCCCCAGCATTTT. This codes for CAIRDRGDQPQHF.